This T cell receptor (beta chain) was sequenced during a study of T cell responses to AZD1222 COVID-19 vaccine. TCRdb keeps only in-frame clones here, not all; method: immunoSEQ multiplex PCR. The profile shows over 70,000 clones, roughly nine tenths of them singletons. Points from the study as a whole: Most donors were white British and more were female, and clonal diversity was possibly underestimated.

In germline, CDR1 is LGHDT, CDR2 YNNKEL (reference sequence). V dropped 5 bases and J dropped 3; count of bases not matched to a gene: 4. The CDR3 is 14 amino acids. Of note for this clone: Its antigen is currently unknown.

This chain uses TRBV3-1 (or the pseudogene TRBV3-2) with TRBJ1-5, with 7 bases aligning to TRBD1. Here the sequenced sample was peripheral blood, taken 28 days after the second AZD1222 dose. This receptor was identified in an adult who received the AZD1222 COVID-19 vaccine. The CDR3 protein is CASSADRYNQPQHF. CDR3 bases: TGTGCCAGCAGCGCGGACAGGTACAATCAGCCCCAGCATTTT.